The rows below give T cell receptor beta chains drawn from one sample of a study of T cells in Graves' hyperthyroidism and ophthalmopathy. TCRdb ran MiXCR on the multiplex PCR reads and lists one entry per CDR3 protein. This sample has some 570,000 distinct CDR3 sequences, with about 14% found just once. Sequencing was carried out using blood. The receptors were sampled from a woman aged 18-29 years with Graves' ophthalmopathy. Each CDR3 is given with its conserved first and last residue.

cdr3_aa: CASSPRSFTGELFF
v_call: TRBV3-1

cdr3_aa: CASSQEPGFTYNEQFF
v_call: TRBV4-1

cdr3_aa: CSARVASVNTGELFF
v_call: TRBV20-1

cdr3_aa: CASSPKTGVYEQYF
v_call: TRBV12-3/TRBV12-4

cdr3_aa: CASSMTSGSGDTQYF
v_call: TRBV19

cdr3_aa: CASSQTYNEQYF
v_call: TRBV3-1

cdr3_aa: CASSPPTSGRASEQYF
v_call: TRBV6-1

cdr3_aa: CASSLRPGTAHSYNEQFF
v_call: TRBV7-2

cdr3_aa: CASTGGSGATGEQFF
v_call: TRBV19

cdr3_aa: CASSSATGVGYTF
v_call: TRBV27

cdr3_aa: CASRKQGAENSPLHF
v_call: TRBV6-1

cdr3_aa: CASSVEASPRDIQYF
v_call: TRBV9

cdr3_aa: CASSLAPGDRYEQYF
v_call: TRBV12-3/TRBV12-4

cdr3_aa: CASSIESGGNDEQFF
v_call: TRBV19

cdr3_aa: CASSLRRTVHSYGYTF
v_call: TRBV12-3/TRBV12-4

cdr3_aa: CASSSPLLAGGYNEQFF
v_call: TRBV11-2

cdr3_aa: CASSQVRTGELFF
v_call: TRBV14

cdr3_aa: CASRQRDTNYGYTF
v_call: TRBV19

cdr3_aa: CASSLRSQDWETQYF
v_call: TRBV11-2

cdr3_aa: CASSDLGRSFDEQFF
v_call: TRBV6-1

cdr3_aa: CASSLSAQQFF
v_call: TRBV28

cdr3_aa: CASSFRQNEQFF
v_call: TRBV27

cdr3_aa: CASSLFAGGLWSTEAFF
v_call: TRBV11-3

cdr3_aa: CATNARTGMNTEAFF
v_call: TRBV27

cdr3_aa: CASSLNPAGKDEQYF
v_call: TRBV7-6

cdr3_aa: CASSLRGNWNTEAFF
v_call: TRBV7-8

cdr3_aa: CASNTHPGTYEQYF
v_call: TRBV28

cdr3_aa: CASSTRGAMGTQYF
v_call: TRBV7-9

cdr3_aa: CASSDTGGGVRTEAFF
v_call: TRBV9

cdr3_aa: CASSLEGLGQPQHF
v_call: TRBV27

cdr3_aa: CASSQGTFSSYNEQFF
v_call: TRBV3-1

cdr3_aa: CASTPSPIGYGYTF
v_call: TRBV28

cdr3_aa: CAWNGVGGDQPQHF
v_call: TRBV30

cdr3_aa: CASRSSATGAGTEAFF
v_call: TRBV28

cdr3_aa: CATSILGASYEQYF
v_call: TRBV15

cdr3_aa: CASSLDEGANYGYTF
v_call: TRBV7-2

cdr3_aa: CASSPRPNSPLHF
v_call: TRBV2

cdr3_aa: CTSSATSGSSYEQYF
v_call: TRBV19